The 21 T cell receptor beta chains listed next were all sequenced from one sample in a study of cytomegalovirus exposure and HLA in healthy donors (dated by TCRdb to between 2016 and 2019). Library preparation used the immunoSEQ multiplex PCR assay. For the multiplex PCR, a mixture combining 60 forward primers for TCR Vbeta segments and 13 reverse primers for TCR Jbeta segments was used. TCRdb re-hosts the immuneACCESS table, in-frame sequences only. Its copies lack some clones; in the studies checked, an unresolved V gene accounts for under half of them, and the cause for the rest is not known. This sample lists approximately 150,000 clones; roughly 80% were detected once. Of the sample, 10% to 12% is held by the ten largest clones. The sequenced sample consisted of PBMCs. These TCRs come from a man in his late teens or twenties in good health and CMV-seropositive.

J is TRBJ1-1 and V is TRBV18; possibly TRBD1 for D (5 bases). V was trimmed by 1 base and J by 3 bases, leaving 6 bases between them. Germline lookup yields CDR1 KGHSH and CDR2 LQKENI. CDR3 length: 13 amino acids. The CDR3 sequence: CASSPLRDTEAFF. For the CDR3, the DNA is TGTGCCAGCTCACCACTCAGGGACACTGAAGCTTTCTTT.

This clone was detected only once. The genes are TRBV21-1 and TRBJ2-2; TRBD1, the table's D call, lacks a check against the DNA. TRBV21-1 is reported as a pseudogene. The CDR3 extends over 15 amino acids. This CDR3 reads CASSSRGGNTGELFF. CDR3 bases: TGTGCCAGCAGCAGCAGAGGGGGAAATACCGGGGAGCTGTTTTTT.

This chain uses TRBV27 with TRBJ2-7, with D tentatively TRBD2 (6 bases). Germline values: CDR1 MNHEY, CDR2 SMNVEV (reference sequence). CDR3 length equals 17 residues. V was cut by 4 bases and J by 2 bases, with 21 bases left in between. This CDR3 is CASSSRLENAQPYEQYF. The CDR3 DNA is TGTGCCAGCAGTTCCCGACTAGAAAATGCTCAGCCCTACGAGCAGTACTTC.

The rearrangement links TRBV18 to TRBJ2-5, with D possibly matching TRBD2 (6 bases). The CDR3 loop spans 15 amino acids. V gave up 3 bases and J gave up 2 bases, with 13 bases separating them. Germline-derived CDR1 and CDR2 are KGHSH and LQKENI. As DNA, the CDR3 is TGTGCCAGCTCACCTGCCGGGAGAGCACAAGAGACCCAGTACTTC. It is translated as CASSPAGRAQETQYF.

This clone occurred once. V and J are TRBV7-8 and TRBJ2-5; TRBD2 aligns across 8 bases. V gave up 8 bases and J gave up 6 bases; unmatched junction bases: 11. CDR3 size: 14 residues. Germline V gene sequence: CDR1 SGHVS, CDR2 FQNEAQ. The CDR3 spells CASALAGGWQTQYF. The CDR3 DNA reads as TGTGCCAGCGCTCTGGCGGGAGGTTGGCAGACCCAGTACTTC.

This clone has more than one count but fewer than ten. V is TRBV11-2 and J is TRBJ1-5, with D possibly matching TRBD1 (5 bases). CDR1 and CDR2 (germline): SGHAT, FQNNGV. Between the trimmed V and J ends, which lost 5 bases and 10 bases, there was a span of 21 bases. The CDR3 has 15 amino acids. In DNA form, the CDR3 reads TGTGCCAGCAGCGATAACCCTAGAACCGGGACTCCCCAGCATTTT. It specifies CASSDNPRTGTPQHF.

The J gene is TRBJ2-3, the V gene TRBV7-9; perhaps TRBD2 as D (7 bases). Germline CDR1 SEHNR, CDR2 FQNEAQ (reference sequence). V lost 1 base to trimming and J lost 1 base, with 12 bases between them. The CDR3 is made up of 16 amino acids. The CDR3 coding sequence is TGTGCCAGCAGCTTAGTGGGGGGGCCTCGCACAGATACGCAGTATTTT. Translation gives CASSLVGGPRTDTQYF.

The J gene is TRBJ1-5, the V gene TRBV19; no clear D. The germline V and J ends were trimmed by 3 bases and 4 bases, with 7 bases remaining between them. Germline V gives CDR1 LNHDA, CDR2 SQIVND (reference sequence). The CDR3 is 13 amino acids. This CDR3 reads CASSILENQPQHF. The DNA for the CDR3 is TGTGCCAGTAGTATTCTGGAGAATCAGCCCCAGCATTTT.

This sequence joins TRBV2 and TRBJ2-2; perhaps TRBD2 as D (5 bases). CDR1 is SNHLY and CDR2 is FYNNEI in the germline V gene. V was pared by 5 bases and J by 4 bases, with 11 bases between. This CDR3 region has 14 residues. The CDR3 reads CASSRAEATGELFF. The CDR3 DNA reads as TGTGCCAGCAGTAGAGCGGAAGCCACCGGGGAGCTGTTTTTT.

The rearrangement joins TRBV4-1 to TRBJ2-7; no clear D gene. V was pared by 1 base and J by 1 base, with 11 bases between. The CDR3 contains 15 residues. Germline CDR1 is MGHRA and CDR2 is YSYEKL. This chain's CDR3 is CASSQAFSLSYEQYF. In DNA, the CDR3 is TGCGCCAGCAGCCAAGCTTTTAGTTTGTCCTACGAGCAGTACTTC.

Only a few counts were recorded for this clone. V usage is TRBV27 and J usage is TRBJ2-7, with TRBD1 matching 10 bases. With V trimmed by 6 bases and J by 1 base, 12 bases remained unmatched. Germline loops: CDR1 MNHEY, CDR2 SMNVEV (reference sequence). CDR3 length: 17 amino acids. Written as DNA, the CDR3 is TGTGCCAGCAGCCCGACCGCCGACAGGGGGCTTTCCTACGAGCAGTACTTC. This encodes CASSPTADRGLSYEQYF.

The chain is built from TRBV6-5 and TRBJ1-4; 9 bases map to TRBD1. The CDR3 runs to 14 residues. V dropped 6 bases and J dropped 4; count of bases not matched to a gene: 3. Germline loops: CDR1 MNHEY, CDR2 SVGAGI. CDR3 coding DNA: TGTGCCAGCAGGCCGGGACAGGGTAATGAAAAACTGTTTTTT. Residues: CASRPGQGNEKLFF.

The rearrangement links TRBV9 to TRBJ2-1; 7 bases fit TRBD2. J was trimmed by 2 bases and V by 3 bases; bases with no gene match: 8. The length of the CDR3 is 16 residues. Germline assignment: CDR1 SGDLS and CDR2 YYNGEE. The CDR3 sequence is CASSARAGLTYNEQFF. CDR3 bases: TGTGCCAGCAGCGCACGAGCGGGGTTAACCTACAATGAGCAGTTCTTC.

The rearrangement links TRBV27 to TRBJ1-1; TRBD1 might be the D (6 bases). Trimming left V 3 bases short and J 2 bases short, with 10 bases between. Germline lookup yields CDR1 MNHEY and CDR2 SMNVEV (reference sequence). The CDR3 extends over 14 amino acids. The chain's CDR3 is CASSLGHQNTEAFF. The CDR3 region has the DNA TGTGCCAGCAGTTTGGGACACCAAAACACTGAAGCTTTCTTT.

This rearrangement joins TRBV30 to TRBJ1-6; 9 nucleotides agree with TRBD1. Germline V CDR1 and CDR2: GTSNPN, SVGIG (reference sequence). Losses at the gene ends were 2 bases for V and 0 bases for J; bases not matched to a gene: 11. This CDR3 region has 19 residues. The CDR3 reads CAWSTGQGSGRSYNSPLHF. DNA for the CDR3: TGTGCCTGGAGTACAGGACAGGGGAGTGGACGCTCCTATAATTCACCCCTCCACTTT.

This clone was observed a single time. The chain carries TRBV7-3 and TRBJ1-1; D perhaps matches TRBD1 (5 bases). Trimming removed 0 bases from V and 7 bases from J, with 9 bases in between. Germline V gene lookup returns CDR1 SGHTA and CDR2 FQGTGA. The CDR3 is 13 amino acids. CDR3 nucleotide sequence: TGTGCCAGCAGCTTAACTCGGCAGGGTGAAGCTTTCTTT. The encoded protein is CASSLTRQGEAFF.

The chain uses TRBV7-8 and TRBJ1-1; TRBD1 might be the D (5 bases). The V gene lost 3 bases and the J gene lost 1 base, with 9 bases spanning the gap. Germline CDR1 SGHVS, CDR2 FQNEAQ. The CDR3 extends over 14 amino acids. The CDR3 DNA sequence: TGTGCCAGCAGCTTTGATCAGGGGAACACTGAAGCTTTCTTT. Protein sequence: CASSFDQGNTEAFF.

The chain has TRBV15 and TRBJ1-5; the D is unclear. The CDR3 loop spans 14 amino acids. V lost 5 bases to trimming and J lost 3 bases, with 11 bases between them. Looked up from germline, CDR1 is LNHNV and CDR2 is YYDKDF (reference sequence). This CDR3 is CATSQVFSNQPQHF. CDR3 DNA sequence: TGTGCCACCAGCCAGGTCTTCTCCAATCAGCCCCAGCATTTT.

The chain employs TRBV30 and TRBJ1-4; a weak D match, TRBD1 (6 bases). Trimming removed 0 bases at V and 8 bases at J, with 13 bases between. CDR1 and CDR2 from the germline V gene are GTSNPN and SVGIG (reference sequence). This CDR3 is built from 14 residues. The CDR3 here is CAWSVGGAGEKLFF. The CDR3 DNA reads TGTGCCTGGAGTGTAGGGGGGGCTGGAGAAAAACTGTTTTTT.

Here the CDR3 DNA reads TGTGCCAGCAGGTCGGGACAGGTAAATGAGCAGTTCTTC. Translated, it gives CASRSGQVNEQFF. The chain carries TRBV28 and TRBJ2-1; 8 bases line up with TRBD1. CDR3 length: 13 residues. Germline CDR1 and CDR2: MDHEN and SYDVKM. After removal of 6 bases from V and 7 bases from J, the junction contained 5 bases not matched to a gene.

This chain joins TRBV2 and TRBJ2-7, with a tentative D call TRBD1 (5 bases). The length of the CDR3 is 17 residues. Germline-derived CDR1 and CDR2 are SNHLY and FYNNEI. V lost 1 base and J 0 bases, leaving 16 bases between the germline ends. The CDR3 nucleotides read TGTGCCAGCAGTGAAGGCCTGACAGCCCTGAGCTCCTACGAGCAGTACTTC. It translates to CASSEGLTALSSYEQYF.